Below are 27 T cell receptor beta chains sequenced from a single sample in a study of blood T cell repertoires in COVID-19. The table came from immunoSEQ multiplex PCR; TCRdb's copy has only in-frame clones and leaves some out. This table has 350,000 to 450,000 clones, around 87% appearing once. Sample: peripheral blood. Receptors originate from a woman between 55 and 75 years old with COVID-19, enrolled during active disease.

The chain employs TRBV10-3 and TRBJ1-1; TRBD1 matches 8 bases. V shed 10 bases and J 4 bases; nucleotides not matched to a gene: 8. The CDR3 runs to 13 residues. From germline, CDR1 is ENHRY and CDR2 SYGVKD. The CDR3 region has the DNA TGTGCCAGCCATCTAACAGGGGGCACTGAAGCTTTCTTT. Protein: CASHLTGGTEAFF.

This clone showed up just once. V gene TRBV6-6 combines with J gene TRBJ1-3, with 8 positions matching TRBD1. CDR1 is MNHNY and CDR2 is SVGAGI in the germline V gene (reference sequence). The CDR3 runs 16 residues. Germline trimming cut 5 bases from V and 2 bases from J; bases unmatched to any gene: 8. This CDR3 reads CASSGRQGSTGNTIYF. CDR3 in DNA: TGTGCCAGCAGTGGCCGACAGGGGTCTACTGGAAACACCATATATTTT.

This clone was seen more than once but under ten times. The gene calls are TRBV6-6 and TRBJ1-2, with D possibly matching TRBD1 (5 bases). Germline V gives CDR1 MNHNY, CDR2 SVGAGI (reference sequence). V lost 6 bases and J lost 2, with 10 bases in between. CDR3 size: 13 residues. The CDR3 nucleotides read TGTGCCAGCAGACCAGGGTCGAACTATGGCTACACCTTC. This codes for CASRPGSNYGYTF.

The chain is built from TRBV19 and TRBJ2-1, with D perhaps TRBD2 (5 bases). This CDR3 has 14 residues. Looked up from germline, CDR1 is LNHDA and CDR2 is SQIVND (reference sequence). V was cut by 3 bases and J by 10 bases, with 16 bases left in between. In DNA form, the CDR3 reads TGTGCCAGTAGTATGGCTACTAGGTTCGGGGAGCAGTTCTTC. Protein sequence: CASSMATRFGEQFF.

The DNA of the CDR3 is TGCGCCAGCAGCTTCAGACAGATCACAGATACGCAGTATTTT. Its protein is CASSFRQITDTQYF. The chain combines TRBV5-1 with TRBJ2-3; maybe TRBD1 (5 bases). This CDR3 is 14 amino acids long. V dropped 2 bases and J dropped 2 bases, with 9 bases sitting between them. CDR1 and CDR2 from the germline V gene are SGHRS and YFSETQ.

This clone showed up just once. The chain links TRBV2 to TRBJ2-2, with 11 bases lining up with TRBD2. From germline, CDR1 is SNHLY and CDR2 FYNNEI. J gave up 2 bases and V 2 bases, and 7 bases lay outside the gene matches. The CDR3 contains 18 residues. DNA of the CDR3: TGTGCCAGCAGTGAACCTAGCGGGGGGCAATACAACACCGGGGAGCTGTTTTTT. The encoded protein is CASSEPSGGQYNTGELFF.

The genes are TRBV5-6 and TRBJ2-5; D remains unclear. With 0 bases removed from V and 4 bases from J, the gap between germline ends came to 10 bases. Germline CDR1 reads SGHDT; CDR2 reads YYEEEE. This CDR3 spans 14 amino acids. Here the CDR3 reads CASSLVGRVETQYF. The CDR3 DNA is TGTGCCAGCAGCTTGGTGGGCAGAGTAGAGACCCAGTACTTC.

V usage is TRBV4-1 and J usage is TRBJ2-7; 11 positions agree with TRBD1. CDR3 size: 15 residues. CDR1 and CDR2 from the germline V gene are MGHRA and YSYEKL. Losses at the gene ends were 4 bases for V and 3 bases for J; bases not matched to a gene: 5. CDR3 sequence (DNA): TGCGCCAGCAGCCCACTGGGGACAGGGGGCTACGAGCAGTACTTC. It translates to CASSPLGTGGYEQYF.

This clone was observed a handful of times. V is TRBV27 and J is TRBJ2-7; D might be TRBD1 (5 bases). The CDR3 is 13 amino acids. Between the trimmed V and J ends, which lost 0 bases and 6 bases, there was a span of 9 bases. Germline loops: CDR1 MNHEY, CDR2 SMNVEV (reference sequence). CDR3 loop: CASSLSRVGEQYF. As DNA, the CDR3 is TGTGCCAGCAGTTTATCCAGGGTCGGCGAGCAGTACTTC.

In this sample, this clone turned up a few times. This chain joins TRBV7-7 and TRBJ1-5; maybe TRBD1 (5 bases). The V and J ends lost 1 base and 8 bases respectively, with 15 bases between them. Germline assignment: CDR1 SSHAT and CDR2 FNYEAQ (reference sequence). This CDR3 contains 15 residues. CDR3 loop: CASSLEGTSGEPQHF. For the CDR3, the DNA is TGTGCCAGCAGCTTAGAGGGGACGTCGGGGGAGCCCCAGCATTTT.

The V gene is TRBV24-1, the J gene TRBJ1-5; the D gene is possibly TRBD1 (5 bases). This CDR3 contains 15 residues. Trimming cost V 9 bases and J 2 bases, with 16 bases left between them. Germline V CDR1 and CDR2: KGHDR, SFDVKD. The CDR3 spells CATQSGGFGNQPQHF. Written as DNA, the CDR3 is TGTGCCACCCAATCGGGGGGATTTGGCAATCAGCCCCAGCATTTT.

The gene calls are TRBV10-1 and TRBJ2-2; weak D call: TRBD2 (5 bases). CDR1 is WNHNN, CDR2 SYGVQD, per germline (reference sequence). The CDR3 contains 15 residues. Trimming stripped 4 bases from V and 1 base from J, with 10 bases between. CDR3 loop: CASSGGRGNTGELFF. The CDR3 bases are TGCGCCAGCAGTGGTGGTCGGGGGAACACCGGGGAGCTGTTTTTT.

This chain joins TRBV19 and TRBJ2-7; D gene ambiguous. The germline V gene encodes CDR1 LNHDA and CDR2 SQIVND (reference sequence). V shed 4 bases and J shed 0 bases, with 10 bases lying between them. The CDR3 totals 14 residues. The CDR3 sequence is CASSTGLSSYEQYF. In DNA form, the CDR3 reads TGTGCCAGTAGTACAGGCCTTTCCTCCTACGAGCAGTACTTC.

V and J are TRBV5-1 and TRBJ2-5; maybe TRBD1 (6 bases). This CDR3 is 15 amino acids long. The V end lost 3 bases, the J end lost 5 bases, and 17 bases lay between the germline ends. Germline lookup yields CDR1 SGHRS and CDR2 YFSETQ. Here the CDR3 reads CASSSLDSRRETQYF. As DNA, the CDR3 is TGCGCCAGCAGCTCGTTGGACAGCAGGAGGGAGACCCAGTACTTC.

J is TRBJ1-3 and V is TRBV18; 11 positions agree with TRBD1. The CDR3 extends over 18 amino acids. After removal of 2 bases from V and 0 bases from J, the junction contained 6 bases not matched to a gene. In germline, CDR1 is KGHSH, CDR2 LQKENI. This CDR3 reads CASSPSGQGAFSGNTIYF. CDR3 sequence (DNA): TGTGCCAGCTCACCATCCGGACAGGGGGCCTTCTCTGGAAACACCATATATTTT.

CDR3 sequence: CASSPQQGVDGYTF. In DNA form, the CDR3 reads TGTGCCAGTAGTCCCCAACAGGGAGTTGATGGCTACACCTTC. The chain carries TRBV19 and TRBJ1-2; a possible D gene is TRBD1 (6 bases). This CDR3 is 14 amino acids long. The germline V and J ends were trimmed by 5 bases and 6 bases, with 16 bases remaining between them. Germline assignment: CDR1 LNHDA and CDR2 SQIVND (reference sequence).

This clone was recorded only once. CDR3 region: CASSFGWRTSQETQYF. CDR3 nucleotides: TGCGCCAGCAGCTTTGGGTGGAGGACCAGCCAAGAGACCCAGTACTTC. The chain uses TRBV5-1 and TRBJ2-5; TRBD2 is a possible D gene (5 bases). Germline CDR1 is SGHRS and CDR2 is YFSETQ. V was shortened by 2 bases and J by 1 base, with 15 bases between the two germline ends. CDR3 length equals 16 residues.

The rearrangement links TRBV6-5 to TRBJ2-3; 10 bases line up with TRBD2. The CDR3 contains 14 residues. Germline lookup yields CDR1 MNHEY and CDR2 SVGAGI. V lost 2 bases and J lost 14; bases outside the gene matches: 10. Written as DNA, the CDR3 is TGTGCCAGCAGTTACGAGATAGCGGGGGGCTGGGGGTATTTT. Protein: CASSYEIAGGWGYF.

The sample holds one count of this clone. The gene calls are TRBV5-4 and TRBJ2-3; 12 nucleotides agree with TRBD2. Germline CDR1 is SGHNT and CDR2 is YYREEE (reference sequence). V shed 1 base, J shed 3 bases, and the junction held 6 bases outside the gene matches. The length of the CDR3 is 17 residues. In nucleotides, the CDR3 is TGTGCCAGCAGCTTGCTACCTACTAGCGGGGGGACAGATACGCAGTATTTT. It translates to CASSLLPTSGGTDTQYF.

The chain uses TRBV10-3 and TRBJ2-5; D possibly corresponds to TRBD1 (7 bases). Germline V gene sequence: CDR1 ENHRY, CDR2 SYGVKD. This CDR3 is built from 12 residues. The germline V and J ends were trimmed by 7 bases and 5 bases, with 11 bases remaining between them. The CDR3, as DNA: TGTGCCATCAACAGGGGAGGTGAGACCCAGTACTTC. The encoded protein is CAINRGGETQYF.

In its sample, this clone was seen a few times. V and J are TRBV19 and TRBJ1-1; 8 bases fit TRBD1. The V gene's germline CDR1 is LNHDA and CDR2 SQIVND (reference sequence). The J segment lost 4 bases and the V segment lost 5 bases, leaving 12 bases of the junction unmatched. CDR3 size: 16 residues. This CDR3 is CASSALGQGSITEAFF. CDR3 nucleotides: TGTGCCAGTAGTGCCCTCGGACAGGGAAGTATCACTGAAGCTTTCTTT.

This chain uses TRBV24-1 with TRBJ2-3, with 12 bases aligning to TRBD2. The CDR3 length is 17 residues. Germline assignment: CDR1 KGHDR and CDR2 SFDVKD. The V and J ends lost 2 bases and 5 bases, in that order; junction bases with no gene match: 7. The CDR3 DNA reads TGTGCCACCAGTGATTATCCTAGCGGGGGGGCCAGAGATACGCAGTATTTT. It translates to CATSDYPSGGARDTQYF.

This rearrangement joins TRBV5-5 to TRBJ1-2; 11 nucleotides align to TRBD1. Germline lookup yields CDR1 SGHKS and CDR2 YYEKEE (reference sequence). The CDR3 is made up of 14 amino acids. V gave up 3 bases and J gave up 4 bases; unmatched junction bases: 2. As DNA, the CDR3 is TGTGCCAGCAGCTCAGGGACAGGGGGCTATGGCTACACCTTC. Amino acids: CASSSGTGGYGYTF.

This chain links TRBV19 with TRBJ2-3; TRBD1 is a possible D gene (6 bases). Germline V gene data show CDR1 as LNHDA and CDR2 as SQIVND (reference sequence). The V and J ends lost 6 bases and 2 bases respectively, with 12 bases between them. The CDR3 contains 14 residues. CDR3 nucleotide sequence: TGTGCCAGTAGGGTCCGGGACACCACAGATACGCAGTATTTT. Translated, it gives CASRVRDTTDTQYF.

The chain recombines TRBV3-1 (or the pseudogene TRBV3-2) with TRBJ2-7; TRBD1 agrees at 8 bases. The CDR3 has 15 amino acids. Germline values: CDR1 LGHDT, CDR2 YNNKEL (reference sequence). The ends lost 2 bases at V and 7 bases at J; junction bases unmatched: 10. The CDR3 spells CASSQTLRGRIEQYF. CDR3 in DNA: TGTGCCAGCAGCCAAACCCTCAGGGGGCGAATTGAGCAGTACTTC.

This clone has only one observation. This chain uses TRBV6-1 with TRBJ2-1; 11 nucleotides match TRBD1. Germline-derived CDR1 and CDR2 are MNHNS and SASEGT. With 1 base clipped from V and 8 bases from J, the junction kept 4 bases outside the gene matches. CDR3 size: 15 residues. The CDR3, as DNA: TGTGCCAGCAGTGAAGGGGGGACAGGGGGATATGAGCAGTTCTTC. As protein: CASSEGGTGGYEQFF.

The chain is built from TRBV14 and TRBJ1-1; maybe TRBD1 (6 bases). The CDR3 is made up of 12 amino acids. Per germline, CDR1 SGHDN and CDR2 FVKESK. V was cut by 0 bases and J by 10 bases, with 9 bases left in between. In DNA, the CDR3 is TGTGCCAGCAGCCAAGATCGCAGGGGAGCTTTCTTT. This encodes CASSQDRRGAFF.